One and the same sample provided the 9 T cell receptor beta chains below, sequenced in a study of shared T cell receptors in the human thymus. TCRdb's copy holds only in-frame clones and misses some; the assay was immunoSEQ multiplex PCR. This table has just under 550,000 clones, 78% appearing once. This sample also belongs to another study, concerning human thymus T cells.

Sequencing input: thymocytes. The receptors come from a boy younger than two with a congenital heart defect.

This chain links TRBV28 with TRBJ1-3; unclear D gene. The CDR3 extends over 11 amino acids. Trimming stripped 7 bases from V and 7 bases from J, with 8 bases between. The germline V gene has CDR1 MDHEN and CDR2 SYDVKM. CDR3 coding DNA: TGTGCCAGCACCAAGCGGAACACCATATATTTT. This gives the protein CASTKRNTIYF.

The V gene is TRBV4-2, the J gene TRBJ2-5, with D possibly being TRBD2 (5 bases). The germline V gene encodes CDR1 LGHNA and CDR2 YNFKEQ. Trimming left V 0 bases short and J 3 bases short, with 11 bases between. The CDR3 extends over 15 amino acids. CDR3 loop: CASSQDEGREETQYF. The CDR3 DNA reads TGTGCCAGCAGCCAAGATGAAGGGCGGGAAGAGACCCAGTACTTC.

This chain links TRBV10-3 with TRBJ1-3; tentative D call: TRBD1 (6 bases). Germline-derived CDR1 and CDR2 are ENHRY and SYGVKD. V lost 3 bases, J lost 0 bases, and 12 bases lay in between. This CDR3 is 16 amino acids long. Here the CDR3 reads CAISDMTGSSGNTIYF. In DNA, the CDR3 is TGTGCCATCAGTGACATGACAGGCAGCTCTGGAAACACCATATATTTT.

The chain recombines TRBV5-1 with TRBJ1-2; tentative D call: TRBD1 (5 bases). Per the germline V gene, CDR1 is SGHRS and CDR2 is YFSETQ. This CDR3 region has 15 residues. The V and J ends lost 1 base and 4 bases respectively, with 14 bases between them. CDR3 sequence: CASSLKGPSGYGYTF. DNA for the CDR3: TGCGCCAGCAGCTTGAAGGGGCCGTCGGGCTATGGCTACACCTTC.

This clone was found a few times. The J gene is TRBJ1-5, the V gene TRBV28; TRBD1 matches 7 bases. The CDR3 runs 19 residues. The germline CDR1 and CDR2 sequences are MDHEN and SYDVKM. Unmatched junction bases numbered 15, after V lost 4 bases and J lost 0 bases. The CDR3 sequence: CASSSPSWGQRLSNQPQHF. The CDR3, as DNA: TGTGCCAGCAGTTCCCCCTCTTGGGGACAGAGACTTAGCAATCAGCCCCAGCATTTT.

The chain employs TRBV5-5 and TRBJ1-2; D possibly corresponds to TRBD1 (6 bases). This CDR3 spans 13 amino acids. CDR1 is SGHKS and CDR2 is YYEKEE in the germline V gene (reference sequence). V gave up 0 bases and J gave up 5 bases, with 8 bases separating them. The CDR3 spells CASSLEGQYGYTF. The CDR3 bases are TGTGCCAGCAGCTTGGAAGGACAGTATGGCTACACCTTC.

The genes are TRBV11-2 and TRBJ2-3; D is unclear. This CDR3 has 15 amino acids. The germline V gene encodes CDR1 SGHAT and CDR2 FQNNGV. V was pared by 2 bases and J by 11 bases, with 20 bases between. CDR3 amino acids: CASSLNQAHDWRQYF. In DNA form, the CDR3 reads TGTGCCAGCAGCTTAAACCAAGCCCATGACTGGAGGCAGTATTTT.

The CDR3 DNA sequence: TGTGCCAGCAGCCTAAACAGGGGGCGGATATCCTACGAGCAGTACTTC. Residues: CASSLNRGRISYEQYF. The rearrangement links TRBV7-9 to TRBJ2-7, with 9 positions matching TRBD1. After removal of 5 bases from V and 1 base from J, the junction contained 9 bases not matched to a gene. Germline lookup yields CDR1 SEHNR and CDR2 FQNEAQ (reference sequence). The length of the CDR3 is 16 residues.

This chain links TRBV25-1 with TRBJ1-1; D remains ambiguous. The V end was cut by 4 bases, the J end by 1 base, with 7 bases between. Germline CDR1 reads MGHDK; CDR2 reads SYGVNS. The length of the CDR3 is 13 residues. CDR3 region: CASSAGSNTEAFF. The CDR3 bases are TGTGCCAGCAGTGCAGGATCGAACACTGAAGCTTTCTTT.